This paragraph reports one T cell receptor (beta chain). Its antigen is as yet unknown. The data originate from a study of CD4 T cells in relation to SARS-CoV-2 and coronaviruses. Study-wide background: TCR beta CDR3s were sequenced after roughly nine-day antigen culture of PBMCs. Study conclusions and caveats: Around 62% of donors had memory CD4+ clonotypes crossrecognizing SARS-CoV-2 and common cold coronavirus spike.

For less than eleven days, around 100,000 sorted CD4+ cells grew with T cell-depleted PBMCs and CEF. Assay used: immunoSEQ multiplex PCR; TCRdb lists only in-frame clones, some missing. The sample lists approximately 41,000 clones, over 70% occurring once. This CDR3 comprises 15 residues. Germline CDR1 is KGHSH and CDR2 is LQKENI. V was trimmed by 2 bases and J by 4 bases, leaving 14 bases between them. The V and J genes are TRBV18 and TRBJ2-5; D possibly uses TRBD1 or TRBD2 (6 bases each). This receptor was obtained from an adult with COVID-19. Material for sequencing was memory CD4+ T cells from PBMCs, cultured in vitro. The DNA of the CDR3 is TGTGCCAGCTCACCAAGTCAGGGGAGGCCAGAGACCCAGTACTTC. It translates to CASSPSQGRPETQYF.